This T cell receptor (beta chain) came from a study of blood T cell repertoires in COVID-19. Overall study: Acute and convalescent COVID-19 specimens originated in the United States, Italy and Spain. T cells, B-cell-depleted T cells, or PBMCs provided the cDNA or gDNA that served as material.

The germline CDR1 and CDR2 sequences are LGHDT and YNNKEL (reference sequence). The V end lost 4 bases, the J end lost 1 base, and 13 bases lay between the germline ends. The CDR3 totals 15 residues. Original processing methods: Amplification of reference gene primers provided the estimated nucleated cell counts. Using immunoSEQ multiplex PCR, the repertoire was profiled, and TCRdb retains in-frame clones only, with some absent. V and J calls and clone size are given by that table; D and trimming were obtained from the DNA. The profile shows about 93,000 clones, 70% to 90% of them singletons. Sequencing was performed on peripheral blood. The receptor was derived from a woman older than 75 with acute or convalescent COVID-19. The rearrangement links TRBV3-1 (or the pseudogene TRBV3-2) to TRBJ1-2; the D gene is possibly TRBD1 (6 bases). CDR3 protein: CASSPWTDSNYGYTF. The CDR3, as DNA: TGTGCCAGCAGCCCTTGGACAGACAGTAACTATGGCTACACCTTC.